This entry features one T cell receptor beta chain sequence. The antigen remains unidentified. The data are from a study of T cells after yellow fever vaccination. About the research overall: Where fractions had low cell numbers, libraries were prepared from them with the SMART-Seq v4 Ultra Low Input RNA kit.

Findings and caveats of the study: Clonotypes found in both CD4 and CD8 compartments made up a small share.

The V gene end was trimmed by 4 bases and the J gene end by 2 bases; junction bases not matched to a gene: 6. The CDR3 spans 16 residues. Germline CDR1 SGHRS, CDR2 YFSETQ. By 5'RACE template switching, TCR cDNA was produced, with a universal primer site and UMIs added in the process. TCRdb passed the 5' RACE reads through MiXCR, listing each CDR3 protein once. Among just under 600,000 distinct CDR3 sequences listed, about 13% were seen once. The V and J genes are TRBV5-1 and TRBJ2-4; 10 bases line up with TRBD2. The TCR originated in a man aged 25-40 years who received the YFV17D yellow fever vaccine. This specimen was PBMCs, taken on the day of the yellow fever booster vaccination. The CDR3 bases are TGCGCCAGCAGCATACCGGGACTAGCGTCCAAAAACATTCAGTACTTC. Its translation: CASSIPGLASKNIQYF.